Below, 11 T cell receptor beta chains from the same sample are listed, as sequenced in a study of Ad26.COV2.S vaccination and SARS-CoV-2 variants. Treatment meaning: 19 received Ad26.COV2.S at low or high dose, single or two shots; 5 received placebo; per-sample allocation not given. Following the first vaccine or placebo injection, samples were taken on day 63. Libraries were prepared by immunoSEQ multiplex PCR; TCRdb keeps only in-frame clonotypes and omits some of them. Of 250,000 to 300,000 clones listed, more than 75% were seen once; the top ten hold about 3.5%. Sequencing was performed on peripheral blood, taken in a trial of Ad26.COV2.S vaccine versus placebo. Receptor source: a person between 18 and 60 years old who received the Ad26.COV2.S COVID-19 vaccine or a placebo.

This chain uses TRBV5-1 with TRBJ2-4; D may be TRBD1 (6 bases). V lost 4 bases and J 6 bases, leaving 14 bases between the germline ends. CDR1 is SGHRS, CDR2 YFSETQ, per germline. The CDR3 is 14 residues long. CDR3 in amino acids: CASSKKDSLNIQYF. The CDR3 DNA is TGCGCCAGCAGCAAAAAGGACAGTTTAAACATTCAGTACTTC.

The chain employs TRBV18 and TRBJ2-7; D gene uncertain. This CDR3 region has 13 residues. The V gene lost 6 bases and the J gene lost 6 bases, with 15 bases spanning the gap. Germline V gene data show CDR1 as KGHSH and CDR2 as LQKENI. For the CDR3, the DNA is TGTGCCAGCTCCCCCGGCCCCTACAGCGAGCAGTACTTC. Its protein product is CASSPGPYSEQYF.

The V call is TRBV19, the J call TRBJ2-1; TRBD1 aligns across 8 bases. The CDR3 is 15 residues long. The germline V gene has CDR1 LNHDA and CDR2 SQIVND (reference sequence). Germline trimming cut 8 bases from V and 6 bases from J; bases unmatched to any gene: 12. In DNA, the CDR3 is TGTGCCAGTCGAACCACGGACAGGGACTTCAATGAGCAGTTCTTC. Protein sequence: CASRTTDRDFNEQFF.

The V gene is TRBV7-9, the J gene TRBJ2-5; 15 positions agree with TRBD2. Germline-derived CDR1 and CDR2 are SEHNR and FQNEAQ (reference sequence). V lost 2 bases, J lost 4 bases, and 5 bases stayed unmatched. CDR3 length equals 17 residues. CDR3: CASSLPGLAGGLETQYF. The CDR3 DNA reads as TGTGCCAGCAGCTTACCGGGACTAGCGGGGGGTCTAGAGACCCAGTACTTC.

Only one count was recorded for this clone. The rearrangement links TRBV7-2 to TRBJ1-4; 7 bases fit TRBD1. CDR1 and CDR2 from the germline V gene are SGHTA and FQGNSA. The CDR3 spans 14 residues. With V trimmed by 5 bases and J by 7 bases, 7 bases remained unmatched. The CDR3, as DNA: TGTGCCAGCAGCGTTTCATACAGGGGTGAAAAACTGTTTTTT. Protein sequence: CASSVSYRGEKLFF.

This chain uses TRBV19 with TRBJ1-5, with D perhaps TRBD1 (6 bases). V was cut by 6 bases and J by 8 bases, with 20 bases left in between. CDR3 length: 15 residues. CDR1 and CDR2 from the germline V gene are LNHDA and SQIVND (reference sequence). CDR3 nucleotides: TGTGCCAGTAGCCTCCTAACTGCGCAGGGGAAGCCCCAGCATTTT. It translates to CASSLLTAQGKPQHF.

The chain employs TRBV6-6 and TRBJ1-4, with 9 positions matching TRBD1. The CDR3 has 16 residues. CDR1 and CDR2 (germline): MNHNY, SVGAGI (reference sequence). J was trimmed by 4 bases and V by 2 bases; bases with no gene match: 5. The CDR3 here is CASSYNRGQSNEKLFF. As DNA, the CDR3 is TGTGCCAGCAGTTACAACAGGGGGCAAAGTAATGAAAAACTGTTTTTT.

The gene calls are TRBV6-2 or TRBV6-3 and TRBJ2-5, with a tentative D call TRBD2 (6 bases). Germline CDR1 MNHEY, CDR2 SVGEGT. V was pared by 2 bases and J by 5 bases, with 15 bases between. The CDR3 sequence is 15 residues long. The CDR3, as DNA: TGTGCCAGCAGTTACGATATTGGAGGGATGGAGACCCAGTACTTC. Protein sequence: CASSYDIGGMETQYF.

The CDR3 nucleotides read TGTGCCAGCAGCTTAGGGGACAGGCTACAGCCCCAGCATTTT. Translated, it gives CASSLGDRLQPQHF. The V gene is TRBV7-9, the J gene TRBJ1-5; 8 bases match TRBD1. The junction had 3 bases not matched to a gene; V was cut back by 1 base and J by 7 bases. Germline CDR1 reads SEHNR; CDR2 reads FQNEAQ (reference sequence). This CDR3 contains 14 residues.

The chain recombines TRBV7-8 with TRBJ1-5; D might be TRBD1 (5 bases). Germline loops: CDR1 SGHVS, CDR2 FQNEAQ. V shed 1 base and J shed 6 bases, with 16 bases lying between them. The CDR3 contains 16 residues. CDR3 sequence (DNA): TGTGCCAGCAGCTTAGAACGGGTCGGTACAGGTCAGCCCCAGCATTTT. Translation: CASSLERVGTGQPQHF.

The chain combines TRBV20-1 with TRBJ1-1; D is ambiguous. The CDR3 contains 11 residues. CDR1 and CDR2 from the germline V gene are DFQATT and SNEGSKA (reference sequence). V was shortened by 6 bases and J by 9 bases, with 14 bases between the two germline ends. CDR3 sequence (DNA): TGCAGTGCCCCCGGGAGGGATCAAGCTTTCTTT. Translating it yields CSAPGRDQAFF.